This T cell receptor beta chain was observed in a study of T-cell memory formation after mild COVID-19. TCRdb reanalysed the 5' RACE reads using MiXCR and keeps one entry per CDR3 protein. The sample records under 450,000 distinct CDR3 sequences, under 15% being singletons. The study's findings and limits: Proof of SARS-CoV-2 specificity was absent for the second-wave clones that crested on day 37.

In regard to this clonotype: The antigen remains undetermined.

The sample consisted of PBMCs or a T cell subset sorted from them (not recorded which). This clonotype was sampled from a young man who had mild COVID-19 (a few samples of this study predate the infection). Cell type and time point are not known.

The CDR3 DNA sequence: TGTGCCAGCTCACCTTTAGGAGCGGGGGGGGCCAATGAGCAGTTCTTC. Protein sequence: CASSPLGAGGANEQFF. The chain has TRBV18 and TRBJ2-1, with TRBD2 matching 10 bases. V lost 3 bases, J lost 6 bases, and 8 bases stayed unmatched. Looked up from germline, CDR1 is KGHSH and CDR2 is LQKENI. The CDR3 is made up of 16 amino acids.